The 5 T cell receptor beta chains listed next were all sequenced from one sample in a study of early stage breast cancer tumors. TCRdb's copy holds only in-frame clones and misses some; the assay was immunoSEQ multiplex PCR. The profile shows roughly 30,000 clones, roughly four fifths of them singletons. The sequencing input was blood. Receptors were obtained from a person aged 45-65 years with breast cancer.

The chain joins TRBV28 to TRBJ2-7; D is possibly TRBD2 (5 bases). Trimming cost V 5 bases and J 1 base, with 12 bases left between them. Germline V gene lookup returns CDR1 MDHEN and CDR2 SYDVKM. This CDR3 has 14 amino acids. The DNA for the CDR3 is TGTGCCAGCAGTATCCCCGGGGAATCCTACGAGCAGTACTTC. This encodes CASSIPGESYEQYF.

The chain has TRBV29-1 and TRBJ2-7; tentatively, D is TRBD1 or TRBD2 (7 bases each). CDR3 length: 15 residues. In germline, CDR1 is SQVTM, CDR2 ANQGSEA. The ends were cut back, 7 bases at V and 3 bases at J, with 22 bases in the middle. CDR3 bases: TGCAGCGGGGGAAGCGCGGGAGCAGGGGGCTACGAGCAGTACTTC. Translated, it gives CSGGSAGAGGYEQYF.

The CDR3 region is CASGQDSPQFF. DNA for the CDR3: TGTGCTAGTGGCCAGGACAGCCCGCAGTTCTTC. V and J are TRBV12-5 and TRBJ2-1, with D possibly TRBD1 on 6 matching bases. The CDR3 sequence is 11 residues long. The V end was cut by 6 bases, the J end by 12 bases, with 12 bases between. Germline loops: CDR1 LGHNT, CDR2 FRNRAP.

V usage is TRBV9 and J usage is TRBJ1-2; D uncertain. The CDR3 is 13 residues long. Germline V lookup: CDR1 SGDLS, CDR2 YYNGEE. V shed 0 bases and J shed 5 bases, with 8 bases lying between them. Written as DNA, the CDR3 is TGTGCCAGCAGCGTAGTTGATTCGTATGGCTACACCTTC. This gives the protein CASSVVDSYGYTF.

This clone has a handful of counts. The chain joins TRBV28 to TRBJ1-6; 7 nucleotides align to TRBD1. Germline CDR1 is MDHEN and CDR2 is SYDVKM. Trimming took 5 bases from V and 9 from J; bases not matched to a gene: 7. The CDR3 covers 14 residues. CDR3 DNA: TGTGCCAGCAGTCTGGGACAGCTACTTTCACCCCTCCACTTT. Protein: CASSLGQLLSPLHF.